The present TCR beta chain was sequenced within a study of T cells after posttransplantation cyclophosphamide. The naive gate required viable CD3+CD4+ or CD3+CD8+ cells with CCR7+CD45RA+CD45RO-CD95-CD27+CD28+ phenotype. This related bone marrow graft donor gave peripheral blood on the day of marrow donation. The CDR3 spans 14 residues. Germline V gene lookup returns CDR1 SNHLY and CDR2 FYNNEI. The V and J ends lost 4 bases and 1 base respectively, with 10 bases between them. Study-level findings and limits: Tissue-infiltrating T cells from skin or gut overlapped little with blood T cells. Recipient CMV seropositivity and CMV reactivation strongly tracked TRB clonality.

This clone was recorded only once. Its antigen is not known. TCRdb's table, derived via immunoSEQ multiplex PCR, lists solely in-frame clones and lacks some. The sample shows around 9,100 clones, 98% of them seen only once. The V and J genes are TRBV2 and TRBJ1-2; D not resolved. The origin of this receptor is a woman aged 55-70 years in good health, CMV-negative, and a related stem cell transplant donor. Sequencing used naive CD4+ T cells sorted from PBMCs. CDR3 protein: CASSALHSNYGYTF. In DNA, the CDR3 is TGTGCCAGCAGTGCCTTACACAGTAACTATGGCTACACCTTC.